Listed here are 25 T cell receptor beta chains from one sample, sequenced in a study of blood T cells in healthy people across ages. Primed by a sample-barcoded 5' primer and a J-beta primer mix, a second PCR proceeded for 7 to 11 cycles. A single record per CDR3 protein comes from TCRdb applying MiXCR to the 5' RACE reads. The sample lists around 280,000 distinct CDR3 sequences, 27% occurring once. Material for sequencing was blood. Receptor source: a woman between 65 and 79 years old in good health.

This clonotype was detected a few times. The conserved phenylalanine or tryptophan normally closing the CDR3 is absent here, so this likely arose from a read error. The CDR3 sequence is CASSEMGQGAQQETQYL. The CDR3 nucleotides are TGTGCCAGCAGCGAGATGGGACAGGGGGCGCAACAAGAGACCCAGTACCTC. The chain couples TRBV7-9 to TRBJ2-5; 12 nucleotides agree with TRBD1. The germline gives CDR1 SEHNR, CDR2 FQNEAQ (reference sequence). This CDR3 has 17 amino acids. Trimming removed 5 bases from V and 2 bases from J; junction bases left unmatched: 9.

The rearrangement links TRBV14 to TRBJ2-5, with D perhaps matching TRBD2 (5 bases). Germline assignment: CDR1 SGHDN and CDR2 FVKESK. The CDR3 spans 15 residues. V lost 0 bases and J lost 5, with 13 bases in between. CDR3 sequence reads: CASSQDQPGEETQYF. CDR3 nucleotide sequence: TGTGCCAGCAGCCAAGATCAGCCCGGGGAGGAGACCCAGTACTTC.

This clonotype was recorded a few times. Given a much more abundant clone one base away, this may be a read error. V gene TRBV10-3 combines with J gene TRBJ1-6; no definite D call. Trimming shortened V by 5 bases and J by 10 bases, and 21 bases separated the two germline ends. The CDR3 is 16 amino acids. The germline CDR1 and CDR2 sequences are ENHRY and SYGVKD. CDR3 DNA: TGTGCCATCAGTACCTCTAAGGGAGGGAAGGGCTCACCCCTCCACTTT. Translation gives CAISTSKGGKGSPLHF.

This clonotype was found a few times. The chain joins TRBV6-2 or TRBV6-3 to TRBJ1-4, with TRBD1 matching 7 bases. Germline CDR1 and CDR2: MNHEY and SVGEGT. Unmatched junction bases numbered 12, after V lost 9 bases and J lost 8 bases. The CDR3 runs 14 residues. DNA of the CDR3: TGTGCCAGTAACCCCGGGACAGTACCCGAAAAACTGTTTTTT. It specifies CASNPGTVPEKLFF.

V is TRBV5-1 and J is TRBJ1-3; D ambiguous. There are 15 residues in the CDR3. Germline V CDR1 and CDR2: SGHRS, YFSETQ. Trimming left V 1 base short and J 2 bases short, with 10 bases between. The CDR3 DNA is TGCGCCAGCAGCTTGACGGCAAACCCTGGAAACACCATATATTTT. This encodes CASSLTANPGNTIYF.

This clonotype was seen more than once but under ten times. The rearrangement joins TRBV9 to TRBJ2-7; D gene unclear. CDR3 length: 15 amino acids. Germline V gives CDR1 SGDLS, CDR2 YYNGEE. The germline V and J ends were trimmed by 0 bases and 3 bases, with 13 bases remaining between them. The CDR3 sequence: CASSVAPGPLYEQYF. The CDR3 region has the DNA TGTGCCAGCAGCGTAGCGCCAGGACCTCTCTACGAGCAGTACTTC.

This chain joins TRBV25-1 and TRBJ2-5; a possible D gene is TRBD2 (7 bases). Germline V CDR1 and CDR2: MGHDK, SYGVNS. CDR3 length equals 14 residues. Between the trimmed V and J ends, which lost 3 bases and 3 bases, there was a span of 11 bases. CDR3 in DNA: TGTGCCAGCAGTGAGGGAGGGGGAGAAGAGACCCAGTACTTC. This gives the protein CASSEGGGEETQYF.

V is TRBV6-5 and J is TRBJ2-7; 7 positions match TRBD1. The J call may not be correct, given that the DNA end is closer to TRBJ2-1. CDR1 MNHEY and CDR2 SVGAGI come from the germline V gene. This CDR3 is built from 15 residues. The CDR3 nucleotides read TGTGCCAGCAGTCCGGACAGGCTAACCTACAATGAGCAGTTCTTC. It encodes CASSPDRLTYNEQFF.

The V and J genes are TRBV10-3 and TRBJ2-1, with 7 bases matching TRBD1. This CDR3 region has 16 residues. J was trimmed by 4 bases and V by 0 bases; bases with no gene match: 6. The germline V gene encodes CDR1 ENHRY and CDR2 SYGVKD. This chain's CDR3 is CAISESSPGQYNEQFF. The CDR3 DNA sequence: TGTGCCATCAGTGAGTCAAGTCCGGGACAGTACAATGAGCAGTTCTTC.

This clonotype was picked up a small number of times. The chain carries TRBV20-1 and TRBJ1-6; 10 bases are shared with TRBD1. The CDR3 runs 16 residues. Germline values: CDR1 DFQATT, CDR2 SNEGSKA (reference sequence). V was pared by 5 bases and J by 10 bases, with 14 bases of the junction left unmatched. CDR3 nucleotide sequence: TGCAGTGCTCCAACCCCGACAGGGGGCGGAAGATCACCCCTCCACTTT. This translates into CSAPTPTGGGRSPLHF.

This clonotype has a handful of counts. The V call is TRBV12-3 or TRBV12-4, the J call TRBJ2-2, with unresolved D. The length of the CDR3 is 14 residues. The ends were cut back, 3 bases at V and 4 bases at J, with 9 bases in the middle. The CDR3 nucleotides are TGTGCCAGCAGTTTTCGCCCGGCCACCGGGGAGCTGTTTTTT. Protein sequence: CASSFRPATGELFF.

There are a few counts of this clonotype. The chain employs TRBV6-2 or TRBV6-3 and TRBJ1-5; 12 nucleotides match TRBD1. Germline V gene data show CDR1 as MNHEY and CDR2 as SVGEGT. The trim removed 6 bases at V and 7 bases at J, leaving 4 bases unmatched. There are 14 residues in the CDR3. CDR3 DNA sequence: TGTGCCAGCAGGGGGACAGGGGGCGAGCAGCCCCAGCATTTT. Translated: CASRGTGGEQPQHF.

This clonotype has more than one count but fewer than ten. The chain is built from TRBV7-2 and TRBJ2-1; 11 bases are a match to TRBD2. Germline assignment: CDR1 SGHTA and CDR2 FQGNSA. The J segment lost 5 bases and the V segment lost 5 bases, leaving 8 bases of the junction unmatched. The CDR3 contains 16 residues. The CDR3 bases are TGTGCCAGCAGCACCGAACCGGGACTAGCGGACAATGAGCAGTTCTTC. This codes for CASSTEPGLADNEQFF.

The CDR3 spells CASSLGAGPNNEQFF. In DNA form, the CDR3 reads TGCGCCAGCAGCTTAGGGGCAGGCCCTAACAATGAGCAGTTCTTC. This chain uses TRBV5-1 with TRBJ2-1, with D maybe TRBD1 (5 bases). V lost 2 bases and J lost 5, with 14 bases in between. Germline V gene lookup returns CDR1 SGHRS and CDR2 YFSETQ. CDR3 length: 15 residues.

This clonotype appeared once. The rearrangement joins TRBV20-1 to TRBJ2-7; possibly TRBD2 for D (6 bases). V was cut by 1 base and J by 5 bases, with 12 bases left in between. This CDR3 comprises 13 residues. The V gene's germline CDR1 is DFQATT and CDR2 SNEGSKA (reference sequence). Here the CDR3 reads CSARGRAGHEQYF. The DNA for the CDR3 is TGCAGTGCTAGAGGCAGGGCGGGACACGAGCAGTACTTC.

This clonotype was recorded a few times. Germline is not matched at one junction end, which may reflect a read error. This chain's CDR3 is CASSFTSPNGQFF. CDR3 in DNA: TGTGCCAGCAGCTTTACAAGCCCCAATGGGCAGTTCTTC. The chain joins TRBV7-2 to TRBJ2-1; D uncertain. The V gene's germline CDR1 is SGHTA and CDR2 FQGNSA. The CDR3 is made up of 13 amino acids.

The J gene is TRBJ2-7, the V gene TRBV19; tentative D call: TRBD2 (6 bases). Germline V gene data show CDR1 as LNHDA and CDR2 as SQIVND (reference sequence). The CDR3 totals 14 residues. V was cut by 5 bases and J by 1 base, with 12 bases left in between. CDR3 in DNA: TGTGCCAGTAGTCGGGGGATAAAATCCTACGAGCAGTACTTC. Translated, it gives CASSRGIKSYEQYF.

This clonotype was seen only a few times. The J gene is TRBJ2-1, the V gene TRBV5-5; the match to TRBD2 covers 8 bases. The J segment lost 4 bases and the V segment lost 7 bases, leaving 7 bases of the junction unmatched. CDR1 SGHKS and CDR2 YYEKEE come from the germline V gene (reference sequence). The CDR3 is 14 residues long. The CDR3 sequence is CASGLAGSYNEQFF. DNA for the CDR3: TGTGCCAGCGGGCTAGCGGGTTCATACAATGAGCAGTTCTTC. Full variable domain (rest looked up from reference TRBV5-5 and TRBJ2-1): DAGVTQSPTHLIKTRGQQVTLRCSPISGHKSVSWYQQVLGQGPQFIFQYYEKEERGRGNFPDRFSARQFPNYSSELNVNALLLGDSALYLCASGLAGSYNEQFFGPGTRLTVL.

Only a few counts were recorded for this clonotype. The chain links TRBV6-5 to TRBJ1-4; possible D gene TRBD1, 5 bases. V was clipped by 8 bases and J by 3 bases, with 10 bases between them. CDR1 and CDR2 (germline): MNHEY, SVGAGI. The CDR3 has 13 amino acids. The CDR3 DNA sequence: TGTGCCAGCGCGCGGGGCCCTAATGAAAAACTGTTTTTT. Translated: CASARGPNEKLFF.

As DNA, the CDR3 is TGCGCCAGCAGCCCCCAGGGACCAAACTACGAGCAGTACTTC. Residues: CASSPQGPNYEQYF. The V and J genes are TRBV5-1 and TRBJ2-7, with D perhaps being TRBD1 or TRBD2 (5 bases each). The CDR3 covers 14 residues. Germline CDR1 SGHRS, CDR2 YFSETQ. V lost 4 bases and J 3 bases, leaving 14 bases between the germline ends.

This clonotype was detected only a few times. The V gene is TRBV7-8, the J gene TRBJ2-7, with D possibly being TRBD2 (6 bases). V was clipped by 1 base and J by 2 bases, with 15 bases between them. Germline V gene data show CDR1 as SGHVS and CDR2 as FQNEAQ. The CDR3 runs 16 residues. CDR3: CASSLVGGGYAYEQYF. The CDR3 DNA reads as TGTGCCAGCAGCTTAGTTGGGGGAGGTTACGCCTACGAGCAGTACTTC. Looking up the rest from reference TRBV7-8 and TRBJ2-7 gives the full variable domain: GAGVSQSPRYKVAKRGQDVALRCDPISGHVSLFWYQQALGQGPEFLTYFQNEAQLDKSGLPSDRFFAERPEGSVSTLKIQRTQQEDSAVYLCASSLVGGGYAYEQYFGPGTRLTVT.

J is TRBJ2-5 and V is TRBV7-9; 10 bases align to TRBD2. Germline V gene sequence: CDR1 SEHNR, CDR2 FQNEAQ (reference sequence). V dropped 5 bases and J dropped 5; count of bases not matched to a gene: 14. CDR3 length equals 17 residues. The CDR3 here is CASSSRTSGYSGETQYF. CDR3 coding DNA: TGTGCCAGCAGCAGCCGGACTAGCGGTTATAGCGGGGAGACCCAGTACTTC.

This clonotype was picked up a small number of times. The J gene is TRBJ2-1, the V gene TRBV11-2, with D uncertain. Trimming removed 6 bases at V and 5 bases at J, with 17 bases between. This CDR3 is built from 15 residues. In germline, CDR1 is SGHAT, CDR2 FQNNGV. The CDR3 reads CASRPNTFRDNEQFF. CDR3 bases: TGTGCCAGCAGACCAAATACGTTCCGGGACAATGAGCAGTTCTTC.

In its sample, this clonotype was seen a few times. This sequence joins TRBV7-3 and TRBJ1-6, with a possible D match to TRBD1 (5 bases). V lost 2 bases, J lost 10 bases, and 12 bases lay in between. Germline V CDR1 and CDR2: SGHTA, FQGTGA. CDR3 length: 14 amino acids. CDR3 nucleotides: TGTGCCAGCAGCTTACGAGGGACGGACTCACCCCTCCACTTT. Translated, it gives CASSLRGTDSPLHF.

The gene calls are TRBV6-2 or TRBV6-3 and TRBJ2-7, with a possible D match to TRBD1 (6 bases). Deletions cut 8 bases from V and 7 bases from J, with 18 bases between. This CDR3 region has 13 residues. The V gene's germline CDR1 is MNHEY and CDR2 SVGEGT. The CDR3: CASSTTGRREQYF. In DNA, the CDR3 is TGTGCCAGCTCTACTACAGGGCGGCGGGAGCAGTACTTC.